These T cell receptor beta chains were read from a single sample in a study of vaccination and CD4 T cells after COVID-19. These TCRs' antigens remain unknown. One entry per CDR3 protein results from TCRdb running MiXCR on the PCR reads. The data show 9,000 to 13,000 distinct CDR3 sequences, under 85% seen once. The source material was CD4+ T cells from blood, cultured in vitro. These receptors were collected from a human donor who had recovered from COVID-19. Each CDR3 is given without its conserved first and last residue. The D gene is left open where the match is weak.

len	v_gene	j_gene	d_gene	CDR3aa
15	TRBV24-1	TRBJ2-1	TRBD2	ATSDPGLAGGGNEQF
12	TRBV7-8	TRBJ1-5	NA	ASSLGGLGQPQH
12	TRBV19	TRBJ1-1	NA	ASSIQRVNTEAF
12	TRBV24-1	TRBJ1-5	NA	ATSDGGPNQPQH
16	TRBV2	TRBJ2-1	TRBD2	ASRWTSGSRLVGNEQF
13	TRBV28	TRBJ1-2	NA	ASSRTSGLDYGYT
12	TRBV29-1	TRBJ2-5	NA	SSGPGAQIETQY
14	TRBV7-2	TRBJ2-1	TRBD2	ASKGTSGYSYNEQF
13	TRBV7-2	TRBJ2-3	TRBD2	ASSLWTSATDTQY
14	TRBV7-9	TRBJ1-6	NA	ASRDPTGSYNSPLH
11	TRBV10-3	TRBJ1-1	NA	AITATGNTEAF
13	TRBV7-2	TRBJ1-3	NA	ASSLGGASGNTIY
13	TRBV7-2	TRBJ1-1	NA	ASSPGAAGDTEAF
13	TRBV24-1	TRBJ2-3	NA	ATRSGGDRTDTQY
11	TRBV24-1	TRBJ1-1	NA	ATSPRGNTEAF
12	TRBV7-9	TRBJ1-5	NA	ASRPPGTNQPQH
14	TRBV10-3	TRBJ2-5	TRBD2	AASPMVAGGRETQY
13	TRBV12-3/TRBV12-4	TRBJ1-6	NA	ASSLKGSGYSPLH
13	TRBV7-2	TRBJ2-1	NA	ASSDKTGAYNEQF
11	TRBV7-9	TRBJ1-2	TRBD1	ASTWGQNYGYT
15	TRBV28	TRBJ1-5	NA	ASSSMTRGRSNQPQH
13	TRBV6-2/TRBV6-3	TRBJ2-3	TRBD2	ASSYGGRALDTQY
13	TRBV6-1	TRBJ1-5	NA	ASSPEGRLGQPQH
13	TRBV20-1	TRBJ2-7	TRBD2	SAPALTSGTYEQY
12	TRBV24-1	TRBJ1-2	NA	ATSDPRELYGYT
14	TRBV18	TRBJ1-1	NA	ASSPPGRGRHVEAF
11	TRBV30	TRBJ1-2	NA	AWSVGSQSGYT
12	TRBV6-5	TRBJ1-2	TRBD1	ASSYTGGDYGYT
11	TRBV28	TRBJ1-4	NA	ASRRQGREKLF
13	TRBV6-4	TRBJ1-1	TRBD1	ASRPDRGPGTEAF
13	TRBV7-6	TRBJ2-7	TRBD1	ASSPTGAKGYEQY
13	TRBV5-1	TRBJ1-5	NA	ASSTGGNSNQPQH
17	TRBV19	TRBJ2-3	NA	ASRGKGQGTPVFTDTQY
11	TRBV24-1	TRBJ2-3	TRBD1	ATRVTGADTQY
14	TRBV6-5	TRBJ1-5	NA	ASSYQITGTGQPQH
13	TRBV7-2	TRBJ2-7	NA	ASSLGQGEVYEQY
10	TRBV20-1	TRBJ1-2	NA	SASKRSHGYT
15	TRBV10-1	TRBJ2-7	TRBD1	ASRSGTDFLLTYEQY
13	TRBV21-1	TRBJ2-7	NA	ASLPPAESSYEQY
9	TRBV11-2	TRBJ2-5	NA	ASSLMETQY
8	TRBV20-1	TRBJ1-1	NA	SATGTEAF
14	TRBV11-2	TRBJ2-7	TRBD2	ASSLARAGVPYEQY
12	TRBV6-1	TRBJ1-1	NA	ASSTHGRNTEAF
14	TRBV7-9	TRBJ2-7	TRBD1	ASSLGTGGEVYEQY
11	TRBV6-2/TRBV6-3	TRBJ1-1	TRBD1	ASSWGTVTEAF
13	TRBV27	TRBJ2-6	NA	ASTTLGSGANVLT